The clone carrying this T cell receptor (beta chain) was picked up a small number of times. Its antigen is unknown. This entry comes from a study of OX40 agonist ivuxolimab in advanced cancers. Study-level points and caveats: Among expanded peripheral T cells, antigen specificity went undetermined. Clonal expansion from baseline to week 6 occurred in both CD4+ and CD8+ T cells.

V lost 4 bases, J lost 5 bases, and 8 bases lay in between. In germline, CDR1 is SGHNT, CDR2 YENEEA. The CDR3 length is 13 residues. Sequencing was performed with immunoSEQ multiplex PCR; in TCRdb, only in-frame clones are kept and a portion is missing. The sample lists some 150,000 clones; just over 90% were seen once. Autoimmune disease history or systemic immunosuppression barred patients. This clonotype was sampled from an adult with an advanced solid tumor such as melanoma, head and neck, liver or kidney cancer. This chain links TRBV11-3 with TRBJ2-2; D is ambiguous. The sample in question was CD4+ or CD8+ T cells sorted from blood, obtained in a trial of the OX40 agonist ivuxolimab. The CDR3 nucleotides read TGTGCCAGCAGCTCCCCCTTGACCGGGGAGCTGTTTTTT. Its translation: CASSSPLTGELFF.